This T cell receptor (beta chain) was recovered during a study of T-cell memory formation after mild COVID-19. Findings and limits, study-wide: Detection of some responders pre-infection suggested pre-existing cross-reactive memory T cells participated.

Comments on this clonotype: Its antigen is still unknown.

Germline loops: CDR1 DFQATT, CDR2 SNEGSKA (reference sequence). This CDR3 contains 13 residues. J was trimmed by 5 bases and V by 6 bases; bases with no gene match: 5. TCRdb used MiXCR to reprocess the 5' RACE reads, holding one entry per CDR3 protein. Of 400,000 to 500,000 distinct CDR3 sequences listed, over 15% are singletons. The sample taken for sequencing was PBMCs or a T cell subset sorted from them (not recorded which). The receptor comes from an adult woman who had mild COVID-19 (a few samples of this study predate the infection). Cell type and time point are not known. The chain is built from TRBV20-1 and TRBJ1-3, with 9 bases aligning to TRBD1. CDR3: CSASDRGRNTIYF. CDR3 DNA sequence: TGCAGTGCGTCCGACAGGGGGAGAAACACCATATATTTT.